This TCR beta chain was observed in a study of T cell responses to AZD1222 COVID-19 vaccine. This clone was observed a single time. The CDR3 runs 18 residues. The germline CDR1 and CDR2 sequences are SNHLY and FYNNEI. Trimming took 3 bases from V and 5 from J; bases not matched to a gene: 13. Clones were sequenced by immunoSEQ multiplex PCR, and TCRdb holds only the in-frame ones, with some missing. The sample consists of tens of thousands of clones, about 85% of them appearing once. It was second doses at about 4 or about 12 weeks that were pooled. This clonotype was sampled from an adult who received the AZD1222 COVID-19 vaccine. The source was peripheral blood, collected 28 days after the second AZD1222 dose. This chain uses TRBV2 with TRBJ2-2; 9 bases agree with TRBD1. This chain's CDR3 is CASSEWTRDRGNTGELFF. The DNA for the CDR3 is TGTGCCAGCAGTGAGTGGACCAGAGACAGGGGGAATACCGGGGAGCTGTTTTTT.